This T cell receptor beta chain was retrieved from a study of T cell responses to AZD1222 COVID-19 vaccine. Study findings and constraints: Females made up more of the donors, who were largely white British, and clonal diversity may have come out too low.

The CDR3 extends over 14 amino acids. Germline lookup yields CDR1 LNHDA and CDR2 SQIVND (reference sequence). Trimming took 3 bases from V and 6 from J; bases not matched to a gene: 5. About this clone itself: Its antigen is not known.

Assay used: immunoSEQ multiplex PCR; TCRdb lists only in-frame clones, some missing. Among 75,000 to 100,000 clones listed, around 90% were seen once. The source is an adult in good health. The genes are TRBV19 and TRBJ1-5; 7 bases align to TRBD1. The specimen comprised peripheral blood, sampled on day 0 of MenACWY control vaccination. As DNA, the CDR3 is TGTGCCAGTAGTATGCAGGGGGTAGGTCAGCCCCAGCATTTT. Translation: CASSMQGVGQPQHF. Filled out from reference TRBV19 and TRBJ1-5, the complete variable domain reads DGGITQSPKYLFRKEGQNVTLSCEQNLNHDAMYWYRQDPGQGLRLIYYSQIVNDFQKGDIAEGYSVSREKKESFPLTVTSAQKNPTAFYLCASSMQGVGQPQHFGDGTRLSIL.